Shown below are 29 T cell receptor beta chains from a single sample sequenced in a study of technical replicates of blood from several donors. Here immunoSEQ multiplex PCR was the method, and the copy in TCRdb shows in-frame clones only, minus some. This table has roughly 48,000 clones, around nine tenths appearing once. Input material: PBMCs. The source of these receptors is a human donor in good health. Some clones in this sample may be carry-over from other donors' samples.

V is TRBV7-9 and J is TRBJ2-7; weak D call: TRBD2 (6 bases). The CDR3 has 15 residues. V lost 4 bases to trimming and J lost 2 bases, with 15 bases between them. Germline V gives CDR1 SEHNR, CDR2 FQNEAQ (reference sequence). The CDR3 sequence is CASSSTGLLTYEQYF. CDR3 sequence (DNA): TGTGCCAGCAGCTCAACGGGACTGCTGACCTACGAGCAGTACTTC.

This chain joins TRBV6-5 and TRBJ2-7; D might be TRBD1 (5 bases). V shed 2 bases and J shed 3 bases, with 8 bases lying between them. CDR1 is MNHEY, CDR2 SVGAGI, per germline. The CDR3 runs 13 residues. Written as DNA, the CDR3 is TGTGCCAGCAGTTACCGGCAGGGCTACGAGCAGTACTTC. It yields the protein CASSYRQGYEQYF.

As DNA, the CDR3 is TGTGCCAGCAGCGTAGAGTGGACTTGGGACACTGAAGCTTTCTTT. This codes for CASSVEWTWDTEAFF. The rearrangement uses TRBV9 and TRBJ1-1, with D hard to call. V was cut by 0 bases and J by 3 bases, with 12 bases left in between. Germline CDR1 and CDR2: SGDLS and YYNGEE. The CDR3 runs 15 residues.

V and J are TRBV11-1 and TRBJ2-7, with D hard to call. The CDR3 spans 14 residues. Germline V gives CDR1 SGHAT, CDR2 FQDESV (reference sequence). Between the trimmed V and J ends, which lost 4 bases and 0 bases, there was a span of 10 bases. CDR3 amino acids: CASSSSRSSYEQYF. In DNA form, the CDR3 reads TGTGCCAGCAGCTCCTCCCGCAGCTCCTACGAGCAGTACTTC.

This chain connects TRBV6-1 to TRBJ1-1; D remains unclear. The germline CDR1 and CDR2 sequences are MNHNS and SASEGT. The CDR3 spans 13 residues. V was cut by 8 bases and J by 4 bases, with 14 bases left in between. The CDR3 spells CASGSRAGTEAFF. For the CDR3, the DNA is TGTGCCAGCGGCTCAAGAGCAGGCACTGAAGCTTTCTTT.

The rearrangement uses TRBV9 and TRBJ1-6; TRBD1 matches 7 bases. The length of the CDR3 is 15 residues. Germline trimming cut 3 bases from V and 7 bases from J; bases unmatched to any gene: 7. Germline V gene data show CDR1 as SGDLS and CDR2 as YYNGEE. The CDR3 sequence: CASSGTGTANSPLHF. The CDR3 coding sequence is TGTGCCAGCAGCGGTACCGGGACAGCCAATTCACCCCTCCACTTT.

The rearrangement links TRBV19 to TRBJ2-1; possible D gene TRBD1, 5 bases. CDR1 and CDR2 (germline): LNHDA, SQIVND (reference sequence). V lost 8 bases and J lost 8, with 7 bases in between. The length of the CDR3 is 10 residues. CDR3 coding DNA: TGTGCCAGTTCAGGGTATGAGCAGTTCTTC. This encodes CASSGYEQFF.

The chain couples TRBV5-1 to TRBJ2-1; the match to TRBD2 covers 8 bases. Losses at the gene ends were 4 bases for V and 8 bases for J; bases not matched to a gene: 17. The CDR3 loop spans 17 amino acids. CDR1 is SGHRS and CDR2 is YFSETQ in the germline V gene. The CDR3 DNA follows: TGCGCCAGCAGCCCGAACACCCGGGGGGGCTTAAGTCATGAGCAGTTCTTC. This sequence encodes CASSPNTRGGLSHEQFF.

The rearrangement joins TRBV7-8 to TRBJ2-2; 7 bases agree with TRBD2. V lost 5 bases and J lost 6; bases outside the gene matches: 9. The CDR3 is made up of 15 amino acids. Per germline, CDR1 SGHVS and CDR2 FQNEAQ. The CDR3 is CASSNTGTNSGELFF. DNA of the CDR3: TGTGCCAGCAGCAATACCGGGACTAATTCCGGGGAGCTGTTTTTT.

The chain has TRBV4-1 and TRBJ1-2, with 7 bases that match TRBD1. The trim removed 0 bases at V and 3 bases at J, leaving 4 bases unmatched. CDR1 and CDR2 from the germline V gene are MGHRA and YSYEKL. The CDR3 totals 15 residues. CDR3 DNA: TGCGCCAGCAGCCAAGACGACAGGGAGGACTATGGCTACACCTTC. It specifies CASSQDDREDYGYTF.

This chain joins TRBV5-8 and TRBJ2-1; D uncertain. The V gene's germline CDR1 is SGHTS and CDR2 YDEGEE. Trimming pared 0 bases from V and 8 bases from J, leaving 6 bases between. This CDR3 is 12 amino acids long. The CDR3 sequence is CASSLARYEQFF. CDR3 sequence (DNA): TGTGCCAGCAGCTTGGCCCGGTATGAGCAGTTCTTC.

The CDR3 nucleotides are TGTGCCTGGAGTCTGGGGACAGGGGGCCAGCCCCAGCATTTT. It specifies CAWSLGTGGQPQHF. The chain couples TRBV30 to TRBJ1-5, with 12 bases lining up with TRBD1. In germline, CDR1 is GTSNPN, CDR2 SVGIG (reference sequence). The CDR3 is 14 residues long. Trimming took 2 bases from V and 7 from J; bases not matched to a gene: 3.

The V gene is TRBV5-1, the J gene TRBJ2-3; 10 positions agree with TRBD1. CDR1 is SGHRS and CDR2 is YFSETQ in the germline V gene. The V and J ends lost 6 bases and 3 bases, in that order; junction bases with no gene match: 7. CDR3 length: 15 amino acids. The CDR3, as DNA: TGCGCCAGCACCCCGACAGGGGGCAGGACAGATACGCAGTATTTT. It yields the protein CASTPTGGRTDTQYF.

The V gene is TRBV7-7, the J gene TRBJ2-7; D might be TRBD2 (6 bases). There are 14 residues in the CDR3. Trimming left V 8 bases short and J 0 bases short, with 14 bases between. CDR1 and CDR2 (germline): SSHAT, FNYEAQ (reference sequence). Here the CDR3 DNA reads TGTGCCAGCCCAAGGAGCGGGTGCTCCTACGAGCAGTACTTC. Its translation: CASPRSGCSYEQYF.

This sequence joins TRBV2 and TRBJ2-2, with a tentative D call TRBD1 (6 bases). Germline values: CDR1 SNHLY, CDR2 FYNNEI. The CDR3 spans 15 residues. Trimming shortened V by 6 bases and J by 2 bases, and 13 bases separated the two germline ends. The CDR3 DNA reads as TGTGCCAGCAGGGGACAATTACACAACACCGGGGAGCTGTTTTTT. Translation: CASRGQLHNTGELFF. Filled out from reference TRBV2 and TRBJ2-2, the complete variable domain reads EPEVTQTPSHQVTQMGQEVILRCVPISNHLYFYWYRQILGQKVEFLVSFYNNEISEKSEIFDDQFSVERPDGSNFTLKIRSTKLEDSAMYFCASRGQLHNTGELFFGEGSRLTVL.

The rearrangement links TRBV5-1 to TRBJ2-2; weak D call: TRBD2 (6 bases). V dropped 4 bases and J dropped 2 bases, with 12 bases sitting between them. The germline CDR1 and CDR2 sequences are SGHRS and YFSETQ. CDR3 length equals 15 residues. The CDR3 reads CASSVPAGNTGELFF. CDR3 sequence (DNA): TGCGCCAGCAGCGTACCGGCGGGAAACACCGGGGAGCTGTTTTTT.

This clone has only one observation. CDR3 bases: TGTGCCAGCAGCTTTTTGCGGAGACTAGGCAATGAGCAGTTCTTC. Residues: CASSFLRRLGNEQFF. The V call is TRBV5-6, the J call TRBJ2-1, with TRBD2 as a possible D gene (6 bases). The CDR3 extends over 15 amino acids. Per germline, CDR1 SGHDT and CDR2 YYEEEE. Trimming cost V 2 bases and J 6 bases, with 15 bases left between them.

This chain uses TRBV29-1 with TRBJ2-3, with D perhaps matching TRBD1 (6 bases). V was cut by 7 bases and J by 0 bases, with 8 bases left in between. Per the germline V gene, CDR1 is SQVTM and CDR2 is ANQGSEA. The CDR3 spans 12 residues. DNA for the CDR3: TGCAGCGGTAGGGGGAGCACAGATACGCAGTATTTT. This translates into CSGRGSTDTQYF.

The chain links TRBV30 to TRBJ2-1; D not certain. Per germline, CDR1 GTSNPN and CDR2 SVGIG (reference sequence). Trimming stripped 4 bases from V and 4 bases from J, with 14 bases between. There are 14 residues in the CDR3. The CDR3 sequence: CAWTQESSYNEQFF. The DNA of the CDR3 is TGTGCCTGGACTCAGGAATCCTCGTACAATGAGCAGTTCTTC.

V usage is TRBV7-2 and J usage is TRBJ2-7, with TRBD2 matching over 8 bases. The CDR3 has 14 amino acids. Germline lookup yields CDR1 SGHTA and CDR2 FQGNSA. Trimming cost V 1 base and J 7 bases; bases outside gene matches: 6. Written as DNA, the CDR3 is TGTGCCAGCAGCTTAGGACGGGGGGGCCTTGAGCAGTACTTC. Translating gives CASSLGRGGLEQYF.

The chain uses TRBV5-6 and TRBJ1-2; D gene ambiguous. CDR3 length: 15 residues. V lost 4 bases and J lost 6, with 19 bases in between. Looked up from germline, CDR1 is SGHDT and CDR2 is YYEEEE. CDR3 DNA sequence: TGTGCCAGCAGCCTGGGGTCGACCGGGGTAGATGGCTACACCTTC. Translating gives CASSLGSTGVDGYTF.

The chain joins TRBV19 to TRBJ1-1; 7 bases fit TRBD1. With 7 bases clipped from V and 11 bases from J, the junction kept 13 bases outside the gene matches. The CDR3 totals 13 residues. Germline V lookup: CDR1 LNHDA, CDR2 SQIVND (reference sequence). The CDR3 bases are TGTGCCAGTAACGATTACGAGGGGGCGTCTGCTTTCTTT. Residues: CASNDYEGASAFF.

V and J are TRBV5-5 and TRBJ1-1; TRBD1 might be the D (5 bases). V gave up 1 base and J gave up 4 bases, with 8 bases separating them. This CDR3 comprises 13 residues. Germline V gene sequence: CDR1 SGHKS, CDR2 YYEKEE (reference sequence). CDR3 sequence: CASSLMTVTEAFF. CDR3 coding DNA: TGTGCCAGCAGCTTGATGACAGTCACTGAAGCTTTCTTT.

This chain joins TRBV29-1 and TRBJ1-1, with 12 nucleotides matching TRBD1. The CDR3 is 20 amino acids. Germline CDR1 is SQVTM and CDR2 is ANQGSEA. V was clipped by 1 base and J by 1 base; unmatched bases: 16. The chain's CDR3 is CSVEVLKLGTGGGWNTEAFF. The CDR3 DNA reads as TGCAGCGTTGAAGTGTTAAAATTGGGGACAGGGGGCGGATGGAACACTGAAGCTTTCTTT.

The chain carries TRBV5-6 and TRBJ2-7; D is perhaps TRBD1 (6 bases). This CDR3 contains 14 residues. Germline CDR1 SGHDT, CDR2 YYEEEE. The V end lost 4 bases, the J end lost 4 bases, and 15 bases lay between the germline ends. The CDR3 region has the DNA TGTGCCAGCAGCACCCGGCACAGGGTGTACGAGCAGTACTTC. The encoded protein is CASSTRHRVYEQYF.

Only a few counts were recorded for this clone. The chain carries TRBV5-4 and TRBJ2-2, with D possibly TRBD2 on 6 matching bases. V was pared by 3 bases and J by 4 bases, with 13 bases between. The CDR3 extends over 15 amino acids. The germline V gene encodes CDR1 SGHNT and CDR2 YYREEE (reference sequence). The CDR3 sequence: CASSSLLTSTGELFF. For the CDR3, the DNA is TGTGCCAGCAGCTCGCTACTGACTAGCACCGGGGAGCTGTTTTTT.

This rearrangement joins TRBV19 to TRBJ2-3; TRBD2 matches at 11 bases. Losses at the gene ends were 9 bases for V and 3 bases for J; bases not matched to a gene: 5. The CDR3 length is 14 residues. Germline-derived CDR1 and CDR2 are LNHDA and SQIVND (reference sequence). In DNA, the CDR3 is TGTGCCAGCCGGACTAGCGGGCTAACAGATACGCAGTATTTT. This encodes CASRTSGLTDTQYF.

The chain carries TRBV9 and TRBJ2-2; a weak D match, TRBD2 (6 bases). Trimming took 7 bases from V and 6 from J, leaving 19 bases between them. The CDR3 has 15 residues. The V gene's germline CDR1 is SGDLS and CDR2 YYNGEE. DNA for the CDR3: TGTGCCAGCTCTGGAGGTGGGGGGAAAGCCGGGGAGCTGTTTTTT. This encodes CASSGGGGKAGELFF.

The V call is TRBV12-5, the J call TRBJ2-5, with D possibly matching TRBD2 (6 bases). The CDR3 totals 15 residues. With 7 bases removed from V and 2 bases from J, the gap between germline ends came to 17 bases. Germline assignment: CDR1 LGHNT and CDR2 FRNRAP. The CDR3 DNA reads TGTGCTAGTGCCACCGGGGTGCGGGATCAAGAGACCCAGTACTTC. Its translation: CASATGVRDQETQYF.